This TCR beta chain was documented in a study of neurological immune-mediated disorders. Time point of the sample: longitudinal time-point 1 (baseline). PBMCs numbering 2 million and stored at -80 C yielded the unsorted libraries. A note on this clonotype: Its antigen remains unidentified.

Trimming removed 1 base from V and 6 bases from J, with 18 bases in between. From germline, CDR1 is MGHRA and CDR2 YSYEKL. This CDR3 is 16 amino acids long. The team produced cDNA through 5'RACE using 10-nucleotide random UMIs. MiXCR, applied by TCRdb to the 5' RACE reads, yields one record per CDR3 protein. The sample has 71,000 or so distinct CDR3 sequences, about an eighth seen once. Study-level findings and limits: Expansion of TCR clones was greatest in HTLV-1-associated myelopathy and smallest in multiple sclerosis, where it fell below that of healthy controls.

The chain carries TRBV4-1 and TRBJ1-2; D gene ambiguous. The source material was PBMCs. The origin of this receptor is a female donor with HTLV-1-associated myelopathy (HAM/TSP). The CDR3 is CASSQGRPPFFNGYTF. The CDR3 DNA reads TGCGCCAGCAGCCAAGGGAGACCCCCCTTTTTTAATGGCTACACCTTC.